The rows below give T cell receptor beta chains drawn from one sample of a study of spatial heterogeneity in lung cancer. TCRdb analysed the 5' RACE reads with MiXCR anew, one entry per CDR3 protein. The sample comprises about 120,000 distinct CDR3 sequences, 10% to 14% of which are singletons, and 24% rests with the top ten. Here the sequenced sample was PBMCs, taken at follow-up. These receptors were taken from a female donor with early-stage non-small cell lung cancer. The CDR3 runs from the conserved cysteine through the conserved F or W. Fields, in order: J gene, D gene, V gene, clone size, CDR3 protein, CDR3 DNA. A D gene is named only where the DNA matches it firmly. Clone size, where shown, is once, few, many, or a class for clones that have expanded.

j_call: TRBJ1-2
d_call: NA
v_call: TRBV29-1
clone_size: many
cdr3_aa: CSVGTPVGGYTF
cdr3_nt: TGCAGCGTTGGAACCCCAGTTGGTGGCTACACCTTC

j_call: TRBJ2-7
d_call: NA
v_call: TRBV5-1
clone_size: few
cdr3_aa: CASRPRQGPSYEQYF
cdr3_nt: TGCGCCAGCAGACCCCGTCAAGGGCCGTCCTACGAGCAGTACTTC

j_call: TRBJ1-2
d_call: NA
v_call: TRBV3-1
clone_size: NA
cdr3_aa: CASSQARRADGYTF
cdr3_nt: TGTGCCAGCAGCCAAGCTAGGCGCGCCGATGGCTACACCTTC

j_call: TRBJ2-2
d_call: NA
v_call: TRBV5-1
clone_size: few
cdr3_aa: CASSGGYNTGELFF
cdr3_nt: TGCGCCAGCAGCGGAGGATATAACACCGGGGAGCTGTTTTTT

j_call: TRBJ2-3
d_call: TRBD2
v_call: TRBV3-1
clone_size: few
cdr3_aa: CASSRRIAGDRTDTQYF
cdr3_nt: TGTGCCAGCAGCCGGAGGATAGCGGGAGATCGTACAGATACGCAGTATTTT

j_call: TRBJ2-5
d_call: TRBD1
v_call: TRBV3-1
clone_size: NA
cdr3_aa: CASSPLFGRTGQETQYF
cdr3_nt: TGTGCCAGCAGCCCCCTTTTTGGACGGACAGGGCAAGAGACCCAGTACTTC

j_call: TRBJ2-7
d_call: NA
v_call: TRBV21-1
clone_size: many
cdr3_aa: CASSLLPGRSNHEQYF
cdr3_nt: TGTGCCAGCAGCTTGCTCCCAGGGCGATCAAACCACGAGCAGTACTTC

j_call: TRBJ1-5
d_call: NA
v_call: TRBV6-2/TRBV6-3
clone_size: many
cdr3_aa: CASRDAVQPQHF
cdr3_nt: TGTGCCAGCAGGGACGCGGTGCAGCCCCAGCATTTT

j_call: TRBJ1-1
d_call: NA
v_call: TRBV7-9
clone_size: NA
cdr3_aa: CASSLGSGNTEAFF
cdr3_nt: TGTGCCAGCAGCTTGGGCAGCGGGAACACTGAAGCTTTCTTT

j_call: TRBJ2-1
d_call: NA
v_call: TRBV2
clone_size: NA
cdr3_aa: CASKNSAGRNEQFF
cdr3_nt: TGTGCCAGCAAAAATTCGGCAGGGAGAAATGAGCAGTTCTTC

j_call: TRBJ2-5
d_call: TRBD1
v_call: TRBV18
clone_size: NA
cdr3_aa: CASSPGTGEETQYF
cdr3_nt: TGTGCCAGCTCACCAGGGACAGGGGAAGAGACCCAGTACTTC

j_call: TRBJ2-3
d_call: NA
v_call: TRBV28
clone_size: NA
cdr3_aa: CASSLPYTDTQYF
cdr3_nt: TGTGCCAGCAGTTTACCCTACACAGATACGCAGTATTTT

j_call: TRBJ1-1
d_call: TRBD1
v_call: TRBV27
clone_size: NA
cdr3_aa: CASSLTTGVEAFF
cdr3_nt: TGTGCCAGCAGTTTAACAACAGGGGTTGAAGCTTTCTTT

j_call: TRBJ1-3
d_call: NA
v_call: TRBV12-3/TRBV12-4
clone_size: NA
cdr3_aa: CASSLAGGFSGNTIYF
cdr3_nt: TGTGCCAGCAGTTTAGCGGGGGGGTTCTCTGGAAACACCATATATTTT

j_call: TRBJ2-1
d_call: TRBD2
v_call: TRBV6-5
clone_size: few
cdr3_aa: CASSYSASGAHNEQFF
cdr3_nt: TGTGCCAGCAGTTACTCGGCTAGCGGGGCCCACAATGAGCAGTTCTTC

j_call: TRBJ2-1
d_call: NA
v_call: TRBV7-2
clone_size: NA
cdr3_aa: CASSLSPANYNEQFF
cdr3_nt: TGTGCCAGCAGCTTATCCCCAGCAAACTACAATGAGCAGTTCTTC

j_call: TRBJ2-1
d_call: NA
v_call: TRBV7-2
clone_size: many
cdr3_aa: CASSLIGRGEQFF
cdr3_nt: TGTGCCAGCAGCTTAATCGGGCGGGGTGAGCAGTTCTTC

j_call: TRBJ2-3
d_call: NA
v_call: TRBV10-3
clone_size: many
cdr3_aa: CAISDGSGSTDTQYF
cdr3_nt: TGTGCCATCAGTGATGGAAGCGGATCCACAGATACGCAGTATTTT

j_call: TRBJ2-7
d_call: NA
v_call: TRBV15
clone_size: NA
cdr3_aa: CATSRDLYYSYEQYF
cdr3_nt: TGTGCCACCAGCAGAGATCTATACTACTCCTACGAGCAGTACTTC

j_call: TRBJ2-5
d_call: TRBD2
v_call: TRBV7-9
clone_size: few
cdr3_aa: CASSLEARLAGGSGEETQYF
cdr3_nt: TGTGCCAGCAGCTTAGAGGCAAGACTAGCGGGAGGGTCGGGTGAAGAGACCCAGTACTTC

j_call: TRBJ2-7
d_call: NA
v_call: TRBV15
clone_size: few
cdr3_aa: CATRGSSSYEQYF
cdr3_nt: TGTGCCACCAGAGGGAGCAGCTCCTACGAGCAGTACTTC

j_call: TRBJ2-7
d_call: TRBD2
v_call: TRBV20-1
clone_size: NA
cdr3_aa: CSARDLWVAGAEQYF
cdr3_nt: TGCAGTGCTAGAGATCTTTGGGTAGCGGGAGCCGAGCAGTACTTC

j_call: TRBJ2-1
d_call: TRBD2
v_call: TRBV19
clone_size: NA
cdr3_aa: CAGRLAGRSSYNEQFF
cdr3_nt: TGTGCCGGCCGACTAGCGGGAAGGAGCTCCTACAATGAGCAGTTCTTC

j_call: TRBJ2-2
d_call: NA
v_call: TRBV7-9
clone_size: NA
cdr3_aa: CASSPPGSTGELFF
cdr3_nt: TGTGCCAGCAGCCCCCCGGGGAGCACCGGGGAGCTGTTTTTT

j_call: TRBJ2-3
d_call: NA
v_call: TRBV28
clone_size: NA
cdr3_aa: CASSSLSQTYSTDTQYF
cdr3_nt: TGTGCCAGCAGTTCTCTCAGCCAAACTTATAGCACAGATACGCAGTATTTT

j_call: TRBJ2-5
d_call: TRBD2
v_call: TRBV3-1
clone_size: many
cdr3_aa: CASSRLNAGVQETQYF
cdr3_nt: TGTGCCAGCAGCCGACTCAATGCGGGGGTCCAAGAGACCCAGTACTTC

j_call: TRBJ1-2
d_call: NA
v_call: TRBV6-5
clone_size: few
cdr3_aa: CASSYVRNYGYTF
cdr3_nt: TGTGCCAGCAGTTACGTTCGAAACTATGGCTACACCTTC

j_call: TRBJ2-3
d_call: NA
v_call: TRBV12-3/TRBV12-4
clone_size: NA
cdr3_aa: CASSPRLSHTDTQYF
cdr3_nt: TGTGCCAGCAGTCCGAGGTTGTCCCACACAGATACGCAGTATTTT

j_call: TRBJ1-6
d_call: NA
v_call: TRBV5-1
clone_size: NA
cdr3_aa: CASSLEDSLYSPLHF
cdr3_nt: TGCGCCAGCAGCTTGGAGGACAGCCTGTATTCACCCCTCCACTTT

j_call: TRBJ1-5
d_call: NA
v_call: TRBV12-3/TRBV12-4
clone_size: many
cdr3_aa: CASSPVGNFQPQHF
cdr3_nt: TGTGCCAGCAGCCCCGTGGGTAATTTTCAGCCCCAGCATTTT

j_call: TRBJ2-1
d_call: TRBD2
v_call: TRBV6-1
clone_size: NA
cdr3_aa: CASRRTSGSNEQFF
cdr3_nt: TGTGCCAGCAGAAGGACTAGCGGGTCCAATGAGCAGTTCTTC

j_call: TRBJ1-6
d_call: NA
v_call: TRBV20-1
clone_size: few
cdr3_aa: CSVSATGSASPLHF
cdr3_nt: TGCAGTGTCTCAGCGACAGGCTCCGCTTCACCCCTCCACTTT

j_call: TRBJ2-6
d_call: NA
v_call: TRBV7-9
clone_size: many
cdr3_aa: CASSYSGANVLTF
cdr3_nt: TGTGCCAGCAGCTACTCTGGGGCCAACGTCCTGACTTTC

j_call: TRBJ1-5
d_call: TRBD1
v_call: TRBV6-2/TRBV6-3
clone_size: NA
cdr3_aa: CASSGTGPHQPQHF
cdr3_nt: TGTGCCAGCAGCGGGACAGGTCCTCATCAGCCCCAGCATTTT

j_call: TRBJ1-1
d_call: NA
v_call: TRBV20-1
clone_size: NA
cdr3_aa: CSAREPTGLNTEAFF
cdr3_nt: TGCAGTGCTAGGGAACCGACAGGACTGAACACTGAAGCTTTCTTT

j_call: TRBJ2-3
d_call: NA
v_call: TRBV5-1
clone_size: NA
cdr3_aa: CASSSGTGTTSTDTRYF
cdr3_nt: TGCGCCAGCAGCTCCGGGACTGGAACCACTAGCACAGATACGCGGTATTTT

j_call: TRBJ1-1
d_call: NA
v_call: TRBV4-1
clone_size: NA
cdr3_aa: CASSQDNPPGEAFF
cdr3_nt: TGCGCCAGCAGCCAGGACAACCCCCCGGGGGAGGCTTTCTTT

j_call: TRBJ1-5
d_call: TRBD1
v_call: TRBV29-1
clone_size: many
cdr3_aa: CSSWTGERNQPQHF
cdr3_nt: TGCAGCTCCTGGACAGGGGAGCGCAATCAGCCCCAGCATTTT

j_call: TRBJ1-5
d_call: TRBD1
v_call: TRBV4-2
clone_size: many
cdr3_aa: CASSPQGASNQPQHF
cdr3_nt: TGTGCCAGCAGCCCCCAGGGGGCTAGCAATCAGCCCCAGCATTTT

j_call: TRBJ2-3
d_call: TRBD2
v_call: TRBV5-1
clone_size: NA
cdr3_aa: CASSLGNAGVTDTQYF
cdr3_nt: TGCGCCAGCAGCTTGGGGAACGCGGGAGTGACAGATACGCAGTATTTT

j_call: TRBJ2-1
d_call: TRBD2
v_call: TRBV6-5
clone_size: few
cdr3_aa: CASSPTSGKQFF
cdr3_nt: TGTGCCAGCAGCCCAACTAGCGGAAAGCAGTTCTTC

j_call: TRBJ2-3
d_call: TRBD2
v_call: TRBV20-1
clone_size: many
cdr3_aa: CSASTSGFTDTQYF
cdr3_nt: TGCAGTGCCTCGACTAGCGGCTTCACAGATACGCAGTATTTT

j_call: TRBJ2-1
d_call: TRBD2
v_call: TRBV6-6
clone_size: NA
cdr3_aa: CASSKGLAGGSSNEQFF
cdr3_nt: TGTGCCAGCAGTAAGGGACTAGCGGGAGGTAGTAGCAATGAGCAGTTCTTC

j_call: TRBJ2-1
d_call: TRBD1
v_call: TRBV11-3
clone_size: NA
cdr3_aa: CASSFGWTGKVRSYNEQFF
cdr3_nt: TGTGCCAGCAGCTTTGGGTGGACAGGGAAGGTGCGCTCCTACAATGAGCAGTTCTTC

j_call: TRBJ2-7
d_call: NA
v_call: TRBV28
clone_size: few
cdr3_aa: CASSLPDGFYEQYF
cdr3_nt: TGTGCCAGCAGTTTACCGGACGGTTTCTACGAGCAGTACTTC

j_call: TRBJ1-5
d_call: TRBD1
v_call: TRBV28
clone_size: NA
cdr3_aa: CASSLDPRTGPQHF
cdr3_nt: TGTGCCAGCAGTTTGGATCCCCGGACAGGGCCCCAGCATTTT

j_call: TRBJ1-4
d_call: NA
v_call: TRBV27
clone_size: many
cdr3_aa: CASSFRAGAEKLFF
cdr3_nt: TGTGCCAGCAGTTTTAGGGCAGGGGCTGAAAAACTGTTTTTT

j_call: TRBJ1-4
d_call: NA
v_call: TRBV29-1
clone_size: few
cdr3_aa: CSVVGMATEKLFF
cdr3_nt: TGCAGCGTTGTAGGCATGGCCACCGAAAAACTGTTTTTT

j_call: TRBJ2-1
d_call: NA
v_call: TRBV7-9
clone_size: few
cdr3_aa: CASSLGGPVNEQFF
cdr3_nt: TGTGCCAGCAGCTTAGGGGGACCTGTCAATGAGCAGTTCTTC

j_call: TRBJ2-5
d_call: TRBD2
v_call: TRBV27
clone_size: once
cdr3_aa: CASGAGLAGAKTQYF
cdr3_nt: TGTGCCAGCGGGGCGGGACTAGCGGGAGCAAAGACCCAGTACTTC

j_call: TRBJ2-1
d_call: NA
v_call: TRBV4-3
clone_size: NA
cdr3_aa: CASSQQTGRYNEQFF
cdr3_nt: TGCGCCAGCAGCCAGCAGACAGGGAGGTACAATGAGCAGTTCTTC

j_call: TRBJ2-2
d_call: NA
v_call: TRBV5-5
clone_size: few
cdr3_aa: CASSLRVGELFF
cdr3_nt: TGTGCCAGCAGCTTGCGCGTCGGGGAGCTGTTTTTT

j_call: TRBJ2-3
d_call: NA
v_call: TRBV7-2
clone_size: few
cdr3_aa: CASSLVGDYRGNSLTDTQYF
cdr3_nt: TGTGCCAGCAGCTTAGTGGGTGACTACCGAGGGAATAGCCTCACAGATACGCAGTATTTT

j_call: TRBJ2-3
d_call: TRBD1
v_call: TRBV19
clone_size: NA
cdr3_aa: CASSPRTGPREDTQYF
cdr3_nt: TGTGCCAGTAGTCCCCGGACAGGACCCAGAGAGGATACGCAGTATTTT

j_call: TRBJ1-1
d_call: NA
v_call: TRBV10-3
clone_size: NA
cdr3_aa: CAISIAENTEAFF
cdr3_nt: TGTGCCATCAGTATAGCAGAGAACACTGAAGCTTTCTTT